This TCR beta chain emerged from a study of PD-L1 blockade in urothelial cancer (dated by TCRdb to the late 2010s). Regarding the study in general: All patients started therapy in the mid-2010s and received atezolizumab 1,200 mg intravenously every 3 weeks. Blood samples were analyzed at 3 weeks after treatment start (second dose) and at 6 weeks after treatment start. An exploratory multi-omic analysis was conducted of the somatic, immune and clinical correlates of response to PD-L1 blockade with atezolizumab in urothelial cancer. An ECOG performance status of 0 or 1 was recorded for the patients, and 0 to 3 prior chemotherapy regimens had been received by the patients. Whole exome sequencing and RNA sequencing of pretreatment tumors were performed alongside TCR sequencing in the same patients. Pretreatment tumor samples, along with matched peripheral blood serially collected before and after atezolizumab treatment, were subjected to TCR sequencing. Blood samples yielded a median of roughly 140,000 T cells and more than 80,000 unique TCRs, with median clonality roughly 0.085. About 90% of the roughly 29 patients were identified as males with urothelial cancer of bladder origin, and a prior smoking history was reported by 18 of 29 patients. Durable clinical benefit was defined as progression-free survival longer than 6 months, and TCR features were also tested against progression-free and overall survival. Some ten patients reached durable clinical benefit, while 15 to 25 patients did not. Pretreatment blood TCR-seq was available for about 28 patients, at least one posttreatment blood collection was obtained for about 24 patients, and tumor TCR-seq was available for about 24 patients.

The meaning of the sample's time point label: peripheral blood 6 weeks after treatment start. A cohort of approximately 31 patients with locally advanced or metastatic urothelial carcinoma, treated at Memorial Sloan Kettering on a trial protocol, was included. Peripheral blood mononuclear cells were collected pretreatment and during treatment, with between 1 and 8 total time points per patient. The Qiagen DNeasy Blood extraction kit was used to purify genomic DNA from total PBMCs and tumor samples. Collected pretreatment and during treatment, PBMCs were isolated and stored as previously described. The CDR3 runs 12 amino acids, cysteine and phenylalanine included. Solely the CDR3 DNA is kept, with 36 bases framed from the first base. Trimming costs V 3 bases and J 11 bases, and their ends lie 13 bases apart. CDR1 and CDR2 were assigned from the germline V gene as MDHEN and SYDVKM. The study at large found these results: Patients with durable benefit showed greater expansion of tumor-associated TCR clones in peripheral blood 3 weeks after starting treatment (n ≈ 20, p = 0.022). A pretreatment peripheral blood TCR clonality below the median was linked to improved progression-free and overall survival. Because the sample size was small (n ≈ 27) and many exploratory analyses were performed, the results are intended to be hypothesis-generating.

Synthetic TCR analog templates were spiked into each PCR so that absolute template abundance could be estimated from read counts. The immunoSEQ assay used bias-controlled V and J gene primers to amplify TCRbeta CDR3 regions from genomic DNA. Rearranged TCRbeta segments were sequenced at approximately 20X coverage. The original methods were these. Clustering was used to correct sequencing errors, and CDR3s were annotated against IMGT so that V, D and J genes could be assigned. Out-of-frame and stop-codon sequences were excluded, and only productive TCRbeta rearrangements were used in downstream analyses. Clonality was calculated as one minus the Shannon entropy normalized by the log of the number of unique productive sequences. Fisher's exact test with Benjamini-Hochberg correction, using a cutoff of adjusted p below 0.01, was how clones that differed between time points or between blood and tumor were identified. The clones in this table, taken by TCRdb from immuneACCESS, are in-frame only. Not every clone is retained; where verified, under half of the shortfall comes from an unresolved V gene, and the cause of the rest is unknown. V and J calls and clone size follow that table, whereas D and trimming were derived from the DNA. A total of about 36,000 clones appear in this sample, roughly 82% of them only once. The ten biggest clones cover approximately 10% of the sample.

A single count supports this clone. The antigen this receptor binds is unknown. Base qualities are not recorded, but no much larger clone differs from it by a single base. This clonotype was sampled from a man aged 35-49 years with urothelial cancer. The receptor chain draws on TRBV28 and TRBJ1-1; a weak D assignment points to TRBD1 (5 bases agree). Source: PBMCs, taken around atezolizumab (anti-PD-L1) treatment. The nucleotide sequence is given as TGTGCCAGCAGTTTGGCAGGGCCCGGGGCTTTCTTT. It codes for CASSLAGPGAFF.